Described below is a single T cell receptor (beta chain) sequence and its context. Its antigen is currently not known. The input lacks base qualities; no much larger clone sits a single base away. The data were obtained in a study of blood T cells in healthy people across ages (dated by TCRdb to the mid-2010s). A note on the overall study: In model experiments, template switching captured about one uniquely barcoded TCR beta cDNA molecule for every two T cells. The study measured age-related changes in TCR beta repertoire diversity using deep sequencing normalized with unique cDNA molecular identifiers. Donors were grouped into four age groups: young (average roughly 15 years), middle-aged (approximately 41), aged (approximately 58) and long-lived (approximately 78). To avoid experimental bias, donors of different ages were spread randomly across the sequencing lanes. The study analyzed two additional independent replicas of 1 million unique cDNA reads from the same blood draw for two donors, one aged 18 to 30 and one aged 80 or older. Overall results and qualifications from the work: Observed TCR beta diversity per million T cells fell roughly linearly with age, and a significant reduction was already apparent by age about 43. The CMV infection status of donors was not known, potentially confounding age-related changes in expanded clonotypes. Bulk unsorted PBMC profiling prevented conclusive comparison of naive and antigen-experienced compartments. Observed TCR beta diversity correlated strongly with the percentage of naive T cells measured by flow cytometry. Compared with the aged group, the long-lived group had more naive CD4+ T cells, fewer expanded clones and increased TCR diversity, a pattern suggesting age selection. Estimates of total diversity based on one million sequenced T cells were regarded as lower bounds and as underestimates.

Library method: 5' RACE. Instrument on record: Illumina HiSeq 2500. A second about 6 to 11 cycle PCR used a sample-barcoded 5' primer and a J-beta primer mix. A unique molecular identifier was introduced onto each TCR beta cDNA molecule by a template-switch 5' adaptor carrying 12 random nucleotides. Each sample yielded at least 3 million CDR3-containing paired-end reads. First-strand cDNA was synthesized from all RNA with the Mint cDNA synthesis kit, primed by a TRBC-specific oligonucleotide. Following uracil-DNA glycosylase treatment, a first 18-cycle PCR with universal primers M1SS and BC2_uni_R was performed on all cDNA. Regarding the original processing steps: For normalization, 1 million high-quality reads, each with a distinct molecular identifier, were randomly selected from each sample. Reads with shared molecular identifiers were discarded instead of being binned into consensus sequences. MiTCR, set to a Q25 quality threshold and the strictest error-elimination algorithm, was used for CDR3 identification, clonotype clustering and error correction. Lower-bound total TCR beta diversity was estimated with a nonparametric unseen species model using Euler transformation. TCRdb reprocessed the public reads (quality trimming at Q25 with fastp, clone calling with MiXCR) and kept in-frame beta chains. Merged by CDR3 protein, the rows form single entries marked with the most common genes and DNA. For this entry, the V and J calls and clone size follow TCRdb and not the study's own pipeline. The sample includes approximately 850,000 distinct CDR3 sequences, with roughly 60% observed a single time. The leading ten clones occupy over 20% of the sample.

The donors were under 40 Caucasian individuals from Russia, aged 6 to 90 years, who were systemically healthy. Each donor gave around 9.9 milliliters of peripheral blood, collected into EDTA-treated Vacutainer tubes. PBMCs were isolated by Ficoll-Paque density-gradient centrifugation, with at least 7 million obtained per sample. Trizol reagent was used to extract total RNA from the PBMCs, yielding at least 5 micrograms per sample. The percentages of naive CD45RAhigh/CD27high T cells were determined by flow cytometry on a PBMC aliquot from every donor. CDR1 and CDR2 (SQVTM, ANQGSEA) derive from the germline V gene. The CDR3 runs 14 residues from the cysteine to the phenylalanine. Just the 42-base CDR3 DNA is kept, in frame starting at base 1.

The chain is made from TRBV29-1 and TRBJ2-4; the D gene lacks a confident call. The J call may be in error: the DNA end matches TRBJ2-5 better. The TCR was taken from a young man in good health. Sequenced sample: blood. The CDR3 reads as follows: CSVARVPGIETQYF. In nucleotides, the sequence is TGCAGCGTAGCCCGGGTCCCCGGTATCGAGACCCAGTACTTC.